Detailed here is one T cell receptor beta chain. The germline V gene encodes CDR1 MNHEY and CDR2 SVGAGI. This CDR3 is built from 15 residues. V lost 0 bases and J 6 bases, leaving 14 bases between the germline ends. The sample comes from a study of blood T cell repertoires in COVID-19. In the study overall: Samples came from the United States, Italy and Spain, spanning acute and convalescent COVID-19.

How the authors handled the data: How many nucleated cells were present was estimated from reference gene primer amplification. Method: immunoSEQ multiplex PCR; TCRdb's copy keeps in-frame clones and lacks some. That table supplies the V and J calls and clone size; D and trimming were determined from the DNA. This sample yields 100,000 to 140,000 clones, of which about nine tenths are seen a single time; over 1% belongs to the top ten. This TCR derives from a woman in her twenties or thirties with acute or convalescent COVID-19. The specimen sequenced was peripheral blood. V usage is TRBV6-5 and J usage is TRBJ1-1; TRBD1 might be the D (6 bases). CDR3 region: CASSYSGTTASEAFF. DNA for the CDR3: TGTGCCAGCAGTTACTCCGGGACAACCGCTTCTGAAGCTTTCTTT.